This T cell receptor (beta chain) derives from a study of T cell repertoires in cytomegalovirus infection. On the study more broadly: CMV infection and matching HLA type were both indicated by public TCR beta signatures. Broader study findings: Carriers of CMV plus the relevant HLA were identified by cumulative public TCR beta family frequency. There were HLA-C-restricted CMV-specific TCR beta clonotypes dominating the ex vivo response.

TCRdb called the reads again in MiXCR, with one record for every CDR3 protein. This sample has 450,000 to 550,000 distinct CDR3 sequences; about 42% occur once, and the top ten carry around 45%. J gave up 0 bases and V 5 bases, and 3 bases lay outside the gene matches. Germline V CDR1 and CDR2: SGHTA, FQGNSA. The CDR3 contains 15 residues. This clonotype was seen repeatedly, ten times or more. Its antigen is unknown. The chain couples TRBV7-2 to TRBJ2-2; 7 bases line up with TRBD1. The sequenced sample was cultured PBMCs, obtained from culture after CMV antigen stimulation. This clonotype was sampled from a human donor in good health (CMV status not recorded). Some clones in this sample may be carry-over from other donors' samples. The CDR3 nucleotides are TGTGCCAGCAGCATAGGGGGCGCGAACACCGGGGAGCTGTTTTTT. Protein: CASSIGGANTGELFF.